This TCR beta chain was found in a study of T cells in localized non-small cell lung cancer. Germline assignment: CDR1 SEHNR and CDR2 FQNEAQ (reference sequence). The CDR3 runs 14 residues. The ends lost 6 bases at V and 0 bases at J; junction bases unmatched: 5. Study results and caveats: Adjacent uninvolved lung tissue had the highest T cell clonality, exceeding tumor. Greater T cell density in blood accompanied longer overall survival. As only one tumor region underwent sequencing, heterogeneity remains possible.

Only in-frame clones appear in the TCRdb table, and some are missing; sequencing was by immunoSEQ multiplex PCR. This sample has some 30,000 clones, with approximately 90% found just once. Regarding this clone: Its cognate antigen is unknown.

The source was peripheral blood mononuclear cells, collected before any cancer treatment. The clonotype originates from a man aged 40-75 years with stage III lung adenocarcinoma. V usage is TRBV7-9 and J usage is TRBJ2-7; 7 nucleotides match TRBD2. CDR3 loop: CASRASGSSYEQYF. The DNA for the CDR3 is TGTGCCAGCAGGGCTAGCGGATCCTCCTACGAGCAGTACTTC. Full variable domain (missing parts from reference TRBV7-9 and TRBJ2-7): DTGVSQNPRHKITKRGQNVTFRCDPISEHNRLYWYRQTLGQGPEFLTYFQNEAQLEKSRLLSDRFSAERPKGSFSTLEIQRTEQGDSAMYLCASRASGSSYEQYFGPGTRLTVT.